Below, 20 T cell receptor beta chains from the same sample are listed, as sequenced in a study of shared T cell receptors in the human thymus. TCRdb's copy holds only in-frame clones and misses some; the assay was immunoSEQ multiplex PCR. The sample comprises 700,000 or so clones, 70% to 90% of which are singletons, and 0.0095% to 0.013% rests with the top ten. This same sample was also taken into another study, of human thymus T cells.

Source material: thymocytes. The receptors derive from a girl under three years old with a congenital heart defect.

The chain couples TRBV5-6 to TRBJ2-3; D perhaps matches TRBD2 (6 bases). Germline V gene sequence: CDR1 SGHDT, CDR2 YYEEEE. CDR3 length: 17 residues. Trimming left V 4 bases short and J 2 bases short, with 20 bases between. The chain's CDR3 is CASSLTRLEHLTDTQYF. The CDR3, as DNA: TGTGCCAGCAGCCTTACCCGACTAGAACATCTCACAGATACGCAGTATTTT. The full variable domain, completed using reference TRBV5-6 and TRBJ2-3, is DAGVTQSPTHLIKTRGQQVTLRCSPKSGHDTVSWYQQALGQGPQFIFQYYEEEERQRGNFPDRFSGHQFPNYSSELNVNALLLGDSALYLCASSLTRLEHLTDTQYFGPGTRLTVL.

This clone was seen a single time. The chain recombines TRBV18 with TRBJ2-5; possible D gene TRBD2, 5 bases. Trimming took off 3 bases at V and 5 bases at J, with 13 bases between the two ends. This CDR3 is 14 amino acids long. Germline V lookup: CDR1 KGHSH, CDR2 LQKENI. CDR3 loop: CASSPSMCGETQYF. CDR3 nucleotide sequence: TGTGCCAGCTCACCTTCCATGTGCGGGGAGACCCAGTACTTC. Drawing the rest from reference TRBV18 and TRBJ2-5, the complete variable domain is NAGVMQNPRHLVRRRGQEARLRCSPMKGHSHVYWYRQLPEEGLKFMVYLQKENIIDESGMPKERFSAEFPKEGPSILRIQQVVRGDSAAYFCASSPSMCGETQYFGPGTRLLVL.

There are a few counts of this clone. The junction departs from germline at one end; a sequencing error may be responsible. The rearrangement links TRBV4-1 to TRBJ1-2; a possible D gene is TRBD1 (6 bases). Germline V gene lookup returns CDR1 MGHRA and CDR2 YSYEKL. This CDR3 comprises 17 residues. CDR3 protein: CASSDKGSPHPTKGGSF. CDR3 nucleotide sequence: TGCGCCAGCAGCGACAAGGGGAGCCCACACCCCACGAAAGGGGGATCCTTC.

This clone has more than one count but fewer than ten. CDR3 sequence reads: CASSSWDRGSPIFNTEAFF. In DNA, the CDR3 is TGTGCCAGTAGCTCCTGGGACAGGGGGAGTCCTATCTTTAACACTGAAGCTTTCTTT. The J gene is TRBJ1-1, the V gene TRBV19; 11 positions match TRBD1. CDR3 length: 19 amino acids. V dropped 6 bases and J dropped 2; count of bases not matched to a gene: 17. CDR1 is LNHDA, CDR2 SQIVND, per germline (reference sequence).

The chain uses TRBV5-8 and TRBJ1-1, with 12 bases identical to TRBD1. CDR3 size: 16 residues. The V segment lost 4 bases and the J segment 1 base; nucleotides outside the gene matches: 5. Germline V gives CDR1 SGHTS, CDR2 YDEGEE. Here the CDR3 DNA reads TGTGCCAGCAGCAGGGGACAGGGGGCCGCGAACACTGAAGCTTTCTTT. The encoded protein is CASSRGQGAANTEAFF.

The V and J genes are TRBV11-2 and TRBJ1-2, with 7 bases aligning to TRBD1. Germline V gives CDR1 SGHAT, CDR2 FQNNGV. Trimming cost V 1 base and J 2 bases; bases outside gene matches: 10. The CDR3 is 17 residues long. Here the CDR3 reads CASSLASRDSENYGYTF. Written as DNA, the CDR3 is TGTGCCAGCAGCTTAGCCTCCCGGGACAGCGAGAACTATGGCTACACCTTC.

V usage is TRBV5-4 and J usage is TRBJ2-3, with TRBD2 matching over 8 bases. CDR1 SGHNT and CDR2 YYREEE come from the germline V gene (reference sequence). Trimming removed 1 base from V and 6 bases from J; junction bases left unmatched: 4. The CDR3 extends over 14 amino acids. CDR3: CASSLRGGVDTQYF. The DNA of the CDR3 is TGTGCCAGCAGCTTGCGGGGGGGCGTCGATACGCAGTATTTT.

The chain carries TRBV20-1 and TRBJ1-2; D unresolved. Deletions cut 0 bases from V and 7 bases from J, with 6 bases between. The germline V gene encodes CDR1 DFQATT and CDR2 SNEGSKA (reference sequence). The CDR3 extends over 11 amino acids. CDR3 sequence (DNA): TGCAGTGCTAGAGATAACAGTGGCTACACCTTC. Residues: CSARDNSGYTF.

The sample holds one count of this clone. The V call is TRBV5-4, the J call TRBJ2-5, with 11 bases that match TRBD2. Germline lookup yields CDR1 SGHNT and CDR2 YYREEE (reference sequence). Unmatched junction bases numbered 7, after V lost 3 bases and J lost 3 bases. The CDR3 is 16 residues long. CDR3 sequence: CASSSYGTSGEETQYF. Here the CDR3 DNA reads TGTGCCAGCAGCTCCTATGGGACTAGCGGAGAAGAGACCCAGTACTTC. Drawing the rest from reference TRBV5-4 and TRBJ2-5, the complete variable domain is ETGVTQSPTHLIKTRGQQVTLRCSSQSGHNTVSWYQQALGQGPQFIFQYYREEENGRGNFPPRFSGLQFPNYSSELNVNALELDDSALYLCASSSYGTSGEETQYFGPGTRLLVL.

V and J are TRBV6-5 and TRBJ1-1, with TRBD1 matching 7 bases. Germline values: CDR1 MNHEY, CDR2 SVGAGI. The CDR3 covers 15 residues. The V gene end was trimmed by 8 bases and the J gene end by 1 base; junction bases not matched to a gene: 10. The CDR3 nucleotides read TGTGCCAGCCGATGTCCGGGACAGACGAACACTGAAGCTTTCTTT. This sequence encodes CASRCPGQTNTEAFF.

This clone was seen only once. This chain links TRBV9 with TRBJ1-3, with D possibly being TRBD1 (6 bases). This CDR3 is built from 18 residues. V was shortened by 0 bases and J by 4 bases, with 20 bases between the two germline ends. The germline V gene encodes CDR1 SGDLS and CDR2 YYNGEE. In nucleotides, the CDR3 is TGTGCCAGCAGCGTAGAGAGCAGGGACACGGCGGCCGGAAACACCATATATTTT. Translated: CASSVESRDTAAGNTIYF.

This clone was counted once. CDR3 DNA sequence: TGCGCCAGCAGTGAGGGGCCTTCGGGAGTCTCTGGAAACACCATATATTTT. Translated, it gives CASSEGPSGVSGNTIYF. The chain links TRBV10-1 to TRBJ1-3; no firm D call. The germline V and J ends were trimmed by 2 bases and 0 bases, with 14 bases remaining between them. Germline values: CDR1 WNHNN, CDR2 SYGVQD (reference sequence). This CDR3 spans 17 amino acids.

This clone was observed a few times. The CDR3 bases are TGTGCCAGCAGCCCCCAACGGGGGGCCCCCTCCTACGAGCAGTACTTC. Amino acid sequence: CASSPQRGAPSYEQYF. The chain couples TRBV9 to TRBJ2-7; weak D call: TRBD2 (7 bases). Trimming took off 4 bases at V and 0 bases at J, with 17 bases between the two ends. The CDR3 contains 16 residues. Germline V gene sequence: CDR1 SGDLS, CDR2 YYNGEE.

A few counts support this clone. J is TRBJ2-1 and V is TRBV28; D is perhaps TRBD2 (6 bases). V lost 5 bases to trimming and J lost 2 bases, with 13 bases between them. CDR3 size: 15 residues. Germline loops: CDR1 MDHEN, CDR2 SYDVKM. The CDR3 here is CASSPGTSPYNEQFF. As DNA, the CDR3 is TGTGCCAGCAGTCCTGGGACTTCCCCCTACAATGAGCAGTTCTTC.

The V gene is TRBV29-1, the J gene TRBJ2-5, with 11 nucleotides matching TRBD2. This CDR3 is 15 amino acids long. V was pared by 2 bases and J by 2 bases, with 4 bases of the junction left unmatched. Germline CDR1 reads SQVTM; CDR2 reads ANQGSEA. CDR3 in amino acids: CSVELVAGGQETQYF. The CDR3 DNA reads as TGCAGCGTTGAATTGGTAGCGGGGGGGCAAGAGACCCAGTACTTC.

The rearrangement links TRBV28 to TRBJ2-3; a possible D gene is TRBD1 (5 bases). The germline V gene encodes CDR1 MDHEN and CDR2 SYDVKM. Deletions cut 6 bases from V and 2 bases from J, with 15 bases between. There are 15 residues in the CDR3. The CDR3 coding sequence is TGTGCCAGCAGCCCCCGGACACGGCCCACAGATACGCAGTATTTT. Amino acids: CASSPRTRPTDTQYF.

V is TRBV7-6 and J is TRBJ2-5, with D perhaps matching TRBD2 (7 bases). Trimming shortened V by 5 bases and J by 5 bases, and 24 bases separated the two germline ends. The germline CDR1 and CDR2 sequences are SGHVS and FNYEAQ. This CDR3 has 17 amino acids. CDR3 sequence: CASSRGIFGGAQETQYF. CDR3 coding DNA: TGTGCCAGCAGCCGGGGAATATTTGGGGGGGCCCAGGAGACCCAGTACTTC.

The chain links TRBV7-8 to TRBJ1-1; TRBD1 might be the D (5 bases). This CDR3 has 18 amino acids. Trimming cost V 1 base and J 3 bases, with 21 bases left between them. Germline-derived CDR1 and CDR2 are SGHVS and FQNEAQ. DNA of the CDR3: TGTGCCAGCAGCTTAGAGGGTGGGGGGATAAAGGGTTACACTGAAGCTTTCTTT. Protein sequence: CASSLEGGGIKGYTEAFF. Based on the CDR3 plus reference TRBV7-8 and TRBJ1-1, the full variable domain is GAGVSQSPRYKVAKRGQDVALRCDPISGHVSLFWYQQALGQGPEFLTYFQNEAQLDKSGLPSDRFFAERPEGSVSTLKIQRTQQEDSAVYLCASSLEGGGIKGYTEAFFGQGTRLTVV.

This chain connects TRBV5-1 to TRBJ2-7, with D unresolved. Trimming removed 4 bases from V and 3 bases from J, with 11 bases in between. From germline, CDR1 is SGHRS and CDR2 YFSETQ. This CDR3 has 13 amino acids. The CDR3 region has the DNA TGCGCCAGCAGCCTTACAGCACACTACGAGCAGTACTTC. This codes for CASSLTAHYEQYF.

The chain recombines TRBV6-5 with TRBJ1-2; no reliable D call. The CDR3 loop spans 14 amino acids. Germline CDR1 reads MNHEY; CDR2 reads SVGAGI. V lost 0 bases and J 7 bases, leaving 12 bases between the germline ends. CDR3: CASSYSVSSGGYTF. The CDR3 DNA sequence: TGTGCCAGCAGTTACTCGGTATCGTCGGGTGGCTACACCTTC.